This T cell receptor beta chain came from a study of T cell changes during pregnancy in multiple sclerosis. This CDR3 contains 15 residues. CDR1 MNHEY and CDR2 SVGAGI come from the germline V gene. The ends lost 7 bases at V and 1 base at J; junction bases unmatched: 8. Only in-frame clones appear in the TCRdb table, and some are missing; sequencing was by immunoSEQ multiplex PCR. The table includes tens of thousands of clones, around 92% detected once. The material was peripheral blood, obtained in the second trimester of pregnancy. The receptor was derived from a female donor in good health, enrolled as a control in a pregnancy study. The chain carries TRBV6-5 and TRBJ2-3, with 7 bases identical to TRBD2. The CDR3 sequence is CASNRGGPGTDTQYF. The CDR3 bases are TGTGCCAGCAATCGCGGGGGACCGGGCACAGATACGCAGTATTTT.